Listed below are T cell receptor beta chains from one sample, sequenced in a study of cytomegalovirus exposure and HLA in healthy donors. Libraries were prepared by immunoSEQ multiplex PCR; TCRdb keeps only in-frame clonotypes and omits some of them. The profile shows 95,000 to 130,000 clones, 79% of them singletons. The sample consisted of PBMCs. The receptor source for this set is a man aged 25 to 40 in good health and CMV-seropositive. Each CDR3 is given with its conserved first and last residue. Each record gives: clone size, V gene, D gene, J gene, CDR3 length, CDR3 protein, CDR3 DNA. A D gene is named only where the DNA matches it firmly. A row's size may be missing; if present it is once, few, many or a size class.

.	TRBV11-3	.	TRBJ1-2	14	CASSLGQAYYGYTF	TGTGCCAGCAGCTTAGGACAGGCCTACTATGGCTACACCTTC
.	TRBV6-1	.	TRBJ2-7	14	CASSQGVLAYEQYF	TGTGCCAGCAGTCAAGGGGTGCTAGCCTACGAGCAGTACTTC
.	TRBV6-1	TRBD2	TRBJ2-7	15	CASSLLAGGDYEQYF	TGTGCCAGCAGTCTACTAGCGGGGGGCGACTACGAGCAGTACTTC
.	TRBV4-3	TRBD1	TRBJ1-6	14	CASSQTGQESPLHF	TGCGCCAGCAGCCAGACAGGGCAAGAGTCACCCCTCCACTTT
.	TRBV27	TRBD1	TRBJ2-7	14	CASSPRTGEHEQYF	TGTGCCAGCAGTCCCCGGACAGGGGAACACGAGCAGTACTTC
.	TRBV4-3	.	TRBJ2-7	16	CASSQDSELGLYEQYF	TGCGCCAGCAGCCAAGATTCGGAGCTAGGTCTCTACGAGCAGTACTTC
.	TRBV21-1	.	TRBJ2-7	14	CASSKGGDIYEQYF	TGTGCCAGCAGCAAAGGAGGGGACATCTACGAGCAGTACTTC
few	TRBV6-5	.	TRBJ1-2	14	CASSYSRTDHGYTF	TGTGCCAGCAGTTACTCGAGGACAGACCATGGCTACACCTTC
.	TRBV7-9	.	TRBJ1-2	14	CASSPGTTGQGYTF	TGTGCCAGCAGCCCAGGAACGACAGGACAGGGCTACACCTTC
.	TRBV9	TRBD2	TRBJ2-5	16	CASSPNERGGLETQYF	TGTGCCAGCAGCCCGAACGAGCGGGGGGGCTTAGAGACCCAGTACTTC
.	TRBV13	TRBD1	TRBJ2-7	15	CASSLDPGTAYEQYF	TGTGCCAGCTCGCTAGATCCCGGGACAGCCTACGAGCAGTACTTC
once	TRBV7-9	TRBD2	TRBJ2-3	17	CASSLAAASGRTDTQYF	TGTGCCAGCAGCTTAGCCGCGGCTAGCGGGAGGACAGATACGCAGTATTTT
.	TRBV19	.	TRBJ1-1	17	CATGPGQGRNLNTEAFF	TGTGCCACTGGACCCGGGCAGGGGCGGAATCTGAACACTGAAGCTTTCTTT
once	TRBV5-6	.	TRBJ2-7	13	CASQGQSSYEQYF	TGTGCCAGTCAAGGACAGAGCTCCTACGAGCAGTACTTC
few	TRBV6-5	TRBD1	TRBJ1-1	14	CASSQGQGRAEAFF	TGTGCCAGCAGTCAGGGACAGGGGAGGGCTGAAGCTTTCTTT
.	TRBV9	.	TRBJ2-7	14	CASSVGSFSYEQYF	TGTGCCAGCAGCGTAGGTAGCTTCTCCTACGAGCAGTACTTC
.	TRBV11-2	TRBD2	TRBJ2-7	14	CASGEAGYSYEQYF	TGTGCCAGCGGAGAAGCGGGATACTCCTACGAGCAGTACTTC
.	TRBV28	.	TRBJ2-2	12	CASSLRTGELFF	TGTGCCAGCAGTCTTCGGACCGGGGAGCTGTTTTTT
few	TRBV7-2	TRBD1	TRBJ1-3	17	CASSFRGRGTAGNTIYF	TGTGCCAGCAGCTTTAGGGGGCGGGGAACAGCCGGAAACACCATATATTTT
once	TRBV5-1	TRBD1	TRBJ2-7	14	CASSKGDSPYEQYF	TGCGCCAGCAGCAAAGGGGACAGTCCCTACGAGCAGTACTTC
few	TRBV5-1	.	TRBJ2-7	15	CASSGALGALYEQYF	TGCGCCAGCAGCGGGGCCTTAGGAGCCCTATACGAGCAGTACTTC
few	TRBV6-1	.	TRBJ1-2	14	CASTTGRGAYGYTF	TGTGCCAGCACCACAGGGAGGGGGGCCTATGGCTACACCTTC
.	TRBV9	.	TRBJ2-5	14	CASSRSTGSETQYF	TGTGCCAGCAGCCGTAGCACAGGGAGCGAGACCCAGTACTTC
.	TRBV19	TRBD2	TRBJ2-7	17	CASSKGTSGSKFYEQYF	TGTGCCAGTAGTAAAGGGACTAGCGGGAGTAAGTTTTACGAGCAGTACTTC
.	TRBV29-1	.	TRBJ2-2	15	CSVRVWGANTGELFF	TGCAGCGTTAGGGTGTGGGGGGCGAACACCGGGGAGCTGTTTTTT
few	TRBV19	.	TRBJ1-4	14	CASSSERTNEKLFF	TGTGCCAGTAGTAGCGAGCGAACTAATGAAAAACTGTTTTTT
.	TRBV9	.	TRBJ2-7	14	CASSVGGRVWEQYF	TGTGCCAGCAGCGTAGGGGGCAGGGTGTGGGAGCAGTACTTC
.	TRBV30	TRBD1	TRBJ2-5	13	CAWTDRVVETQYF	TGTGCCTGGACAGACAGGGTGGTCGAGACCCAGTACTTC
.	TRBV29-1	TRBD1	TRBJ2-7	12	CSVDQGAEEQYF	TGCAGCGTGGACCAGGGGGCGGAAGAGCAGTACTTC
.	TRBV7-3	TRBD2	TRBJ2-3	16	CASSLVAGGRTDTQYF	TGTGCCAGCAGCTTAGTAGCGGGGGGACGCACAGATACGCAGTATTTT
.	TRBV15	TRBD2	TRBJ2-7	15	CATSRVAGVSYEQYF	TGTGCCACCAGCAGGGTAGCGGGAGTGTCCTACGAGCAGTACTTC
.	TRBV27	TRBD1	TRBJ1-1	18	CASSFPGQGHLMVSEAFF	TGTGCCAGCAGTTTTCCCGGACAGGGGCATCTTATGGTGTCTGAAGCTTTCTTT
.	TRBV11-2	TRBD1	TRBJ1-6	18	CASSPGTGSQYYNSPLHF	TGTGCCAGCAGCCCAGGGACAGGGAGCCAGTACTATAATTCACCCCTCCACTTT
.	TRBV5-6	.	TRBJ1-5	15	CASSLAGDGNQPQHF	TGTGCCAGCAGCTTGGCAGGGGATGGCAATCAGCCCCAGCATTTT
.	TRBV4-2	.	TRBJ2-2	17	CASSQGGKRKNTGELFF	TGTGCCAGCAGCCAAGGCGGGAAGCGGAAGAACACCGGGGAGCTGTTTTTT
.	TRBV20-1	.	TRBJ2-7	11	CSAPQVYEQYF	TGCAGTGCCCCGCAGGTCTACGAGCAGTACTTC
.	TRBV7-2	.	TRBJ2-7	15	CASSLDWSTNYEQYF	TGTGCCAGCAGCTTAGACTGGAGTACCAACTACGAGCAGTACTTC
.	TRBV6-5	.	TRBJ2-7	14	CASSYGQATYEQYF	TGTGCCAGCAGTTACGGGCAGGCGACCTACGAGCAGTACTTC
.	TRBV5-1	.	TRBJ2-5	12	CASSQNKETQYF	TGCGCCAGCAGCCAGAATAAAGAGACCCAGTACTTC
.	TRBV9	.	TRBJ1-1	14	CASSPPHMNTEAFF	TGTGCCAGCAGCCCCCCCCACATGAACACTGAAGCTTTCTTT
.	TRBV27	.	TRBJ1-2	15	CASSATPVSPYGYTF	TGTGCCAGCAGTGCCACCCCCGTCAGTCCCTATGGCTACACCTTC
.	TRBV4-3	.	TRBJ2-5	14	CASSQEAGVETQYF	TGCGCCAGCAGCCAAGAAGCCGGGGTGGAGACCCAGTACTTC
.	TRBV11-2	.	TRBJ1-2	13	CASSLARNYGYTF	TGTGCCAGCAGCTTAGCCCGGAACTATGGCTACACCTTC
few	TRBV5-4	.	TRBJ2-1	14	CASSWERRGYEQFF	TGTGCCAGCAGCTGGGAGCGGAGGGGCTATGAGCAGTTCTTC
.	TRBV6-5	TRBD2	TRBJ2-7	15	CASSPGTSGFYEQYF	TGTGCCAGCAGTCCCGGGACTAGCGGTTTCTACGAGCAGTACTTC
few	TRBV6-1	TRBD2	TRBJ2-3	16	CASSEASGGATDTQYF	TGTGCCAGCAGTGAAGCTAGCGGGGGGGCCACAGATACGCAGTATTTT
.	TRBV9	TRBD1	TRBJ1-1	14	CASSGTGASAEAFF	TGTGCCAGCAGCGGAACAGGGGCGTCGGCTGAAGCTTTCTTT
.	TRBV30	.	TRBJ2-7	12	CAWGQISYEQYF	TGTGCCTGGGGACAGATCTCCTACGAGCAGTACTTC
.	TRBV5-1	TRBD2	TRBJ2-1	15	CASSGTSGSYNEQFF	TGCGCCAGCAGCGGGACTAGTGGCTCCTACAATGAACAGTTCTTC
.	TRBV10-3	TRBD2	TRBJ2-7	16	CAISELREVQGYEQYF	TGTGCCATCAGTGAGTTGCGGGAGGTTCAGGGCTACGAGCAGTACTTC
.	TRBV10-3	TRBD1	TRBJ1-4	15	CAISDGTVANEKLFF	TGTGCCATCAGTGACGGGACAGTCGCTAATGAAAAACTGTTTTTT
few	TRBV14	TRBD1	TRBJ2-5	15	CASSQFGTVSETQYF	TGTGCCAGCAGCCAATTTGGGACAGTTTCAGAGACCCAGTACTTC
.	TRBV7-9	TRBD1	TRBJ2-5	15	CASSEMDRGKETQYF	TGTGCCAGCAGCGAAATGGACAGGGGAAAAGAGACCCAGTACTTC
few	TRBV5-6	.	TRBJ2-5	14	CASSLGPDQETQYF	TGTGCCAGCAGCTTGGGTCCAGATCAAGAGACCCAGTACTTC
few	TRBV2	.	TRBJ2-4	15	CASWGDGVRNDIQYF	TGTGCCAGCTGGGGGGACGGGGTAAGAAACGACATTCAGTACTTC
.	TRBV4-3	.	TRBJ2-7	16	CASSQDAGPRSYEQYF	TGCGCCAGCAGCCAAGACGCGGGCCCACGCTCCTACGAGCAGTACTTC
.	TRBV4-1	TRBD1	TRBJ1-1	15	CASSQARDRDTEAFF	TGCGCCAGCAGCCAAGCTCGGGACAGGGACACTGAAGCTTTCTTT
.	TRBV18	.	TRBJ2-7	14	CASSPTRVVYEQYF	TGTGCCAGCTCACCAACTAGGGTGGTTTACGAGCAGTACTTC
few	TRBV5-4	.	TRBJ1-1	14	CASSTPRGNTEAFF	TGTGCCAGCAGCACGCCCCGGGGAAACACTGAAGCTTTCTTT
.	TRBV29-1	TRBD1	TRBJ2-7	12	CSVEGQADEQYF	TGCAGCGTTGAGGGACAGGCGGACGAGCAGTACTTC